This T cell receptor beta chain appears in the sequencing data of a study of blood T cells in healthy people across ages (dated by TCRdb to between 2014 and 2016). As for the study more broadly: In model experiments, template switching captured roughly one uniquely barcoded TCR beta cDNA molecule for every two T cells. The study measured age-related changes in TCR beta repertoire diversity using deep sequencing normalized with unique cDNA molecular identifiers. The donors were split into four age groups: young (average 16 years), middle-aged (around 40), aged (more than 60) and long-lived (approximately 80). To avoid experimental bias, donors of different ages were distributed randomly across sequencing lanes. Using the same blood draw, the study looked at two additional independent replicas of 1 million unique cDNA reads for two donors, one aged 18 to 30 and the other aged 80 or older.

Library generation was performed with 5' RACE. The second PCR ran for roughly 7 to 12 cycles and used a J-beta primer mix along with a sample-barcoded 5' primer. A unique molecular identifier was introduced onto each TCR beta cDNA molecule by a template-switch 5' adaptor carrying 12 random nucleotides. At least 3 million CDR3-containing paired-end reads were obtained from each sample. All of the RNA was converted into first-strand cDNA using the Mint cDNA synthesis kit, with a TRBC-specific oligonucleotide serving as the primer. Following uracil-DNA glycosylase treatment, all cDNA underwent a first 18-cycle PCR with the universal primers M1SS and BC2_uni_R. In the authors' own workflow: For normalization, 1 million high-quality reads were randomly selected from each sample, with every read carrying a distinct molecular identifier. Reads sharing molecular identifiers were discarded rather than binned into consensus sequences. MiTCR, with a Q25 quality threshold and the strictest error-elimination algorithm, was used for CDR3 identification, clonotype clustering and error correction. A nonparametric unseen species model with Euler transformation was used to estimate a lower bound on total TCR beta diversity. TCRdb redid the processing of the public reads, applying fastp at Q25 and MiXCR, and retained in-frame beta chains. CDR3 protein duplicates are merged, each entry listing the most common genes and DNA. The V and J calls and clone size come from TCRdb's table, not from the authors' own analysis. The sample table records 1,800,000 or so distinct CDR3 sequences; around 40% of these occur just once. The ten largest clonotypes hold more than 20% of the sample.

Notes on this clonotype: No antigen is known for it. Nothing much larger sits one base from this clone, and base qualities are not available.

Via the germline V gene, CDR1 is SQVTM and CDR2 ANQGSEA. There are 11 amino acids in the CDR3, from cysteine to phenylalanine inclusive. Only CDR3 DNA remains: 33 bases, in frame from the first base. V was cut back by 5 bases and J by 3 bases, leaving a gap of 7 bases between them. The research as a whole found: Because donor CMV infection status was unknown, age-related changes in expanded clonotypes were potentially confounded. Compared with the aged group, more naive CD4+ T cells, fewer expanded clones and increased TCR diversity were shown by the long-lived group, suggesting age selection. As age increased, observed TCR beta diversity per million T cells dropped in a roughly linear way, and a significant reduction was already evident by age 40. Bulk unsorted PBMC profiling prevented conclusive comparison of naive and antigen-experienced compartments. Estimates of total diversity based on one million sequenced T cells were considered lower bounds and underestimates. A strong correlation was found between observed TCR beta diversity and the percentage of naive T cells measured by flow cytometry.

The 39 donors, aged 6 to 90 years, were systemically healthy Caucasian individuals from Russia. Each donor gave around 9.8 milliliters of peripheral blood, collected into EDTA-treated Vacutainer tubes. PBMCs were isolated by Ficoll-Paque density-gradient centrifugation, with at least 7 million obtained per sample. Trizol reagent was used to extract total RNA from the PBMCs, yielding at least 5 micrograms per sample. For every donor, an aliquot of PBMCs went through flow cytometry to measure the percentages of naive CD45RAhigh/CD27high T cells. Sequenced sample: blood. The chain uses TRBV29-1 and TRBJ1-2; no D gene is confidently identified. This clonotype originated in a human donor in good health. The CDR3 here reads CSVPRDYGYTF. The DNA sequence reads TGCAGCGTTCCGCGAGACTATGGCTACACCTTC.